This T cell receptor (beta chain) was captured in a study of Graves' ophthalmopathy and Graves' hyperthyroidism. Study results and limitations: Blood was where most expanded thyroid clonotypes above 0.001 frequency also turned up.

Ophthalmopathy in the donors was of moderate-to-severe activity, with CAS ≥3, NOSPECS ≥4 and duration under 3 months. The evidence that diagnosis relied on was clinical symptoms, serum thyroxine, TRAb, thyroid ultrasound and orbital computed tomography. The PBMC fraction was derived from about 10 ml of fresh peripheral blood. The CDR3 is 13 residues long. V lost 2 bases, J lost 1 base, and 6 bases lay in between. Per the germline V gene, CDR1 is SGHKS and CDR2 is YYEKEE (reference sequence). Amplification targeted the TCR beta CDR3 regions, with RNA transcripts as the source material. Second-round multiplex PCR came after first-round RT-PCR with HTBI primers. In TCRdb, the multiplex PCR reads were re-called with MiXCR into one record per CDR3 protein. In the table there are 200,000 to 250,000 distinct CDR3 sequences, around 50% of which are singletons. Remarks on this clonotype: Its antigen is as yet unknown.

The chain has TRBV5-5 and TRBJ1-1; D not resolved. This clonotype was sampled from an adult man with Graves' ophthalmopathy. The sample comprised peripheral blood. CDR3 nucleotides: TGTGCCAGCAGCTTCGGGCGGAACACTGAAGCTTTCTTT. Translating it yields CASSFGRNTEAFF.